This TCR beta chain was observed in a study of blood T cells in healthy people across ages. Primed by a sample-barcoded 5' primer and a J-beta primer mix, a second PCR proceeded for 7 to 11 cycles. TCRdb used MiXCR to reprocess the 5' RACE reads, holding one entry per CDR3 protein. Here the sample spans 1.5 million or so distinct CDR3 sequences, roughly 40% being singletons. This TCR derives from a woman in her late teens or twenties in good health. The material sequenced was blood.

CDR3 sequence reads: CASSYEWLSYEQYF. CDR3 nucleotide sequence: TGTGCCAGCAGTTACGAGTGGTTATCCTACGAGCAGTACTTC. This sequence joins TRBV6-6 and TRBJ2-7; no reliable D call. The CDR3 sequence is 14 residues long. V was cut by 2 bases and J by 1 base, with 9 bases left in between. Germline values: CDR1 MNHNY, CDR2 SVGAGI (reference sequence).